The rows below give T cell receptor beta chains drawn from one sample of a study of cytomegalovirus exposure and HLA in healthy donors. TCRdb keeps only in-frame clones here, not all; method: immunoSEQ multiplex PCR. This table has fewer than 250,000 clones, about four fifths appearing once. Input material: PBMCs. The receptors here all came from a man between 18 and 29 years old in good health and CMV-seronegative. Each CDR3 is given with its conserved first and last residue. The D gene is left open where the match is weak. Clone size appears in some rows only: once, few, many, or a class for an expanded clone.

D gene: .
clone size: .
J gene: TRBJ2-2
V gene: TRBV27
CDR3 DNA: TGTGCCAGCAGCCCCGCCAGTACCGGGGAGCTGTTTTTT
CDR3 protein: CASSPASTGELFF

D gene: .
clone size: few
J gene: TRBJ1-2
V gene: TRBV5-6
CDR3 DNA: TGTGCCAGCAGCTTGAGGGGCGGCTTCGGCTACACCTTC
CDR3 protein: CASSLRGGFGYTF

D gene: TRBD1
clone size: .
J gene: TRBJ2-1
V gene: TRBV28
CDR3 DNA: TGTGCCAGCAGTTCCCGCCACCGACAGGGGGCAGACAATGAGCAGTTCTTC
CDR3 protein: CASSSRHRQGADNEQFF

D gene: .
clone size: .
J gene: TRBJ1-1
V gene: TRBV4-3
CDR3 DNA: TGCGCCAGCAGCCAAGATCAGGGCAACACTGAAGCTTTCTTT
CDR3 protein: CASSQDQGNTEAFF

D gene: TRBD2
clone size: .
J gene: TRBJ2-5
V gene: TRBV27
CDR3 DNA: TGTGCCAGCAGTTTAATCGCACCAGCGGGGGCGCAAGAGACCCAGTACTTC
CDR3 protein: CASSLIAPAGAQETQYF

D gene: .
clone size: .
J gene: TRBJ1-1
V gene: TRBV15
CDR3 DNA: TGTGCCACCTTCGGACAGCAGAACACTGAAGCTTTCTTT
CDR3 protein: CATFGQQNTEAFF

D gene: .
clone size: few
J gene: TRBJ1-4
V gene: TRBV7-6
CDR3 DNA: TGTGCCAGCGGAACTACGGATATATTCGATGAAAAACTGTTTTTT
CDR3 protein: CASGTTDIFDEKLFF

D gene: .
clone size: .
J gene: TRBJ1-2
V gene: TRBV2
CDR3 DNA: TGTGCCAGCAGTTTTCAGGGAAGGGGTGGCTACACCTTC
CDR3 protein: CASSFQGRGGYTF

D gene: .
clone size: few
J gene: TRBJ2-6
V gene: TRBV28
CDR3 DNA: TGTGCCAGCACGCACCAAACCGGGAAAAGGAGGGCTGGGGCCAACGGCCTGACTTTC
CDR3 protein: CASTHQTGKRRAGANGLTF

D gene: TRBD1
clone size: few
J gene: TRBJ1-2
V gene: TRBV30
CDR3 DNA: TGTGCCTGGGGGGGGGCAGGGGGCTCTCTCTATGGCTACACCTTC
CDR3 protein: CAWGGAGGSLYGYTF

D gene: .
clone size: .
J gene: TRBJ2-7
V gene: TRBV27
CDR3 DNA: TGTGCCAGCAGTTTATCGGCCTTCTACGAGCAGTACTTC
CDR3 protein: CASSLSAFYEQYF

D gene: .
clone size: .
J gene: TRBJ1-5
V gene: TRBV19
CDR3 DNA: TGTGCCAGTAAGGAGGGGAACAATCAGCCCCAGCATTTT
CDR3 protein: CASKEGNNQPQHF

D gene: .
clone size: .
J gene: TRBJ2-1
V gene: TRBV27
CDR3 DNA: TGTGCCAGCAGTTCCCCGGGTGGGGCGGGATTGAATGAGCAGTTCTTC
CDR3 protein: CASSSPGGAGLNEQFF

D gene: TRBD2
clone size: few
J gene: TRBJ2-7
V gene: TRBV11-1
CDR3 DNA: TGTGCCAGCAGCTTAACTAGCGGGAGGGCCGGCGAGCAGTACTTC
CDR3 protein: CASSLTSGRAGEQYF

D gene: .
clone size: once
J gene: TRBJ1-6
V gene: TRBV15
CDR3 DNA: TGTGCCACCAGCAGAGTGAGGTGGTGGAATTCACCCCTCCACTTT
CDR3 protein: CATSRVRWWNSPLHF

D gene: TRBD2
clone size: .
J gene: TRBJ2-5
V gene: TRBV9
CDR3 DNA: TGTGCCAGCAGTGGTAGCGGGGCCTCAGAGACCCAGTACTTC
CDR3 protein: CASSGSGASETQYF

D gene: TRBD1
clone size: .
J gene: TRBJ1-4
V gene: TRBV6-5
CDR3 DNA: TGTGCCAGCAAAAAACCCGGGACAGAGGTTGTGTTTTTT
CDR3 protein: CASKKPGTEVVFF

D gene: .
clone size: .
J gene: TRBJ2-1
V gene: TRBV9
CDR3 DNA: TGTGCCAGCAGCGTAGCGGGAGTAACCCACAATGAGCAGTTCTTC
CDR3 protein: CASSVAGVTHNEQFF

D gene: .
clone size: .
J gene: TRBJ1-4
V gene: TRBV29-1
CDR3 DNA: TGCAGCGTTGCGGGAGTTGGGGGTGTGGGTGAAAAACTGTTTTTT
CDR3 protein: CSVAGVGGVGEKLFF

D gene: .
clone size: .
J gene: TRBJ2-2
V gene: TRBV16
CDR3 DNA: TGTGCCAGCAGCCAATCCTCCCGGAACACCGGGGAGCTGTTTTTT
CDR3 protein: CASSQSSRNTGELFF

D gene: TRBD1
clone size: .
J gene: TRBJ2-3
V gene: TRBV7-2
CDR3 DNA: TGTGCCAGCAGCACTGTGGGACAGGTGGATACGCAGTATTTT
CDR3 protein: CASSTVGQVDTQYF

D gene: TRBD2
clone size: .
J gene: TRBJ2-7
V gene: TRBV29-1
CDR3 DNA: TGCAGCGCCACGGGACTAGCCTCTCAGGGGGAGCAGTACTTC
CDR3 protein: CSATGLASQGEQYF

D gene: .
clone size: .
J gene: TRBJ2-6
V gene: TRBV7-9
CDR3 DNA: TGTGCCAGCAGCCGCACAGGGCCCGGGGCCAACGTCCTGACTTTC
CDR3 protein: CASSRTGPGANVLTF

D gene: .
clone size: .
J gene: TRBJ1-1
V gene: TRBV7-9
CDR3 DNA: TGTGCCAGCAGTCCTTACAGGGTTAAGAACACTGAAGCTTTCTTT
CDR3 protein: CASSPYRVKNTEAFF

D gene: .
clone size: .
J gene: TRBJ1-5
V gene: TRBV10-3
CDR3 DNA: TGTGCCATCAGTCCAGGGGACCGCAATCAGCCCCAGCATTTT
CDR3 protein: CAISPGDRNQPQHF

D gene: .
clone size: .
J gene: TRBJ2-2
V gene: TRBV15
CDR3 DNA: TGTGCCACCAGCAGGGGGGCATGGGGTAACACCGGGGAGCTGTTTTTT
CDR3 protein: CATSRGAWGNTGELFF

D gene: .
clone size: .
J gene: TRBJ1-2
V gene: TRBV19
CDR3 DNA: TGTGCCACCTTTTCTCCTTTGGGACTCCCTAACTATGGCTACACCTTC
CDR3 protein: CATFSPLGLPNYGYTF

D gene: .
clone size: .
J gene: TRBJ1-2
V gene: TRBV2
CDR3 DNA: TGTGCCAGCAGTGATCAATCGAGACAGGCTTATGGCTACACCTTC
CDR3 protein: CASSDQSRQAYGYTF

D gene: TRBD2
clone size: .
J gene: TRBJ2-1
V gene: TRBV9
CDR3 DNA: TGTGCCAGCAGCGTAGGGACTAGCGGTTACAATGAGCAGTTCTTC
CDR3 protein: CASSVGTSGYNEQFF

D gene: .
clone size: .
J gene: TRBJ2-1
V gene: TRBV7-9
CDR3 DNA: TGTTCCAGCAGTCTAGGGCGGGGTGAGCAGTTCTTC
CDR3 protein: CSSSLGRGEQFF

D gene: .
clone size: .
J gene: TRBJ1-2
V gene: TRBV10-3
CDR3 DNA: TGTGCCATCAGCCAGGCCCCAGATGGGGGCTACACCTTC
CDR3 protein: CAISQAPDGGYTF

D gene: .
clone size: .
J gene: TRBJ2-5
V gene: TRBV6-1
CDR3 DNA: TGTGCCAGCAGCATACAGGGATTTAGAGGCGAGACCCAGTACTTC
CDR3 protein: CASSIQGFRGETQYF

D gene: TRBD1
clone size: .
J gene: TRBJ1-3
V gene: TRBV28
CDR3 DNA: TGTGCCAGCAGAGGGACAGGGGGAGGAAACACCATATATTTT
CDR3 protein: CASRGTGGGNTIYF

D gene: TRBD1
clone size: .
J gene: TRBJ1-5
V gene: TRBV4-2
CDR3 DNA: TGTGCCAGCAGCCAAGAGACAGGGAGTAATCAGCCCCAGCATTTT
CDR3 protein: CASSQETGSNQPQHF

D gene: .
clone size: .
J gene: TRBJ2-1
V gene: TRBV9
CDR3 DNA: TGTGCCAGCAGCGCGGCGGACAGTTGGAATGAGCAGTTCTTC
CDR3 protein: CASSAADSWNEQFF

D gene: .
clone size: .
J gene: TRBJ1-2
V gene: TRBV29-1
CDR3 DNA: TGCAGCGTTGAAGTAGACAGACCTGTAGCCTATGGCTACACCTTC
CDR3 protein: CSVEVDRPVAYGYTF

D gene: .
clone size: once
J gene: TRBJ1-5
V gene: TRBV7-2
CDR3 DNA: TGTGCCAGCAGCCCCTCTTTCAGGGCGGGGGGCAATCAGCCCCAGCATTTT
CDR3 protein: CASSPSFRAGGNQPQHF

D gene: .
clone size: few
J gene: TRBJ2-7
V gene: TRBV7-9
CDR3 DNA: TGTGCCAGCAGCTTAGTTGAGGGGGCCTACGAGCAGTACTTC
CDR3 protein: CASSLVEGAYEQYF

D gene: TRBD2
clone size: .
J gene: TRBJ2-3
V gene: TRBV5-4
CDR3 DNA: TGTGCCAGCGGGAGGGACTATGACACAGATACGCAGTATTTT
CDR3 protein: CASGRDYDTDTQYF

D gene: .
clone size: .
J gene: TRBJ2-3
V gene: TRBV28
CDR3 DNA: TGTGCCAGCAGTTCTATGACGGGGGACCTTCCAGATACGCAGTATTTT
CDR3 protein: CASSSMTGDLPDTQYF

D gene: .
clone size: .
J gene: TRBJ2-5
V gene: TRBV5-5
CDR3 DNA: TGTGCCAGCAGCTTGGTTGGGGGCCGGGAGACCCAGTACTTC
CDR3 protein: CASSLVGGRETQYF

D gene: .
clone size: .
J gene: TRBJ1-2
V gene: TRBV7-2
CDR3 DNA: TGTGCCAGCAGCCTACGGGACACCTATGGCTACACCTTC
CDR3 protein: CASSLRDTYGYTF

D gene: .
clone size: .
J gene: TRBJ2-7
V gene: TRBV7-2
CDR3 DNA: TGTGCCAGCAGCTTAGGGTTCAGATACTACGAGCAGTACTTC
CDR3 protein: CASSLGFRYYEQYF

D gene: .
clone size: .
J gene: TRBJ2-1
V gene: TRBV19
CDR3 DNA: TGTGCCAGTAGGATTAGCGGCTCCTACAATGAGCAGTTCTTC
CDR3 protein: CASRISGSYNEQFF

D gene: TRBD1
clone size: .
J gene: TRBJ2-3
V gene: TRBV27
CDR3 DNA: TGTGCCAGCAGTGTGGGACAGACCTACACAGATACGCAGTATTTT
CDR3 protein: CASSVGQTYTDTQYF

D gene: TRBD1
clone size: .
J gene: TRBJ2-5
V gene: TRBV6-5
CDR3 DNA: TGTGCCAGCAGAGACGGGACAGGGAGGCAAGAGACCCAGTACTTC
CDR3 protein: CASRDGTGRQETQYF

D gene: .
clone size: .
J gene: TRBJ2-7
V gene: TRBV7-9
CDR3 DNA: TGTTCCAGCAGCTTAGCGATAGACTACGAGCAGTACTTC
CDR3 protein: CSSSLAIDYEQYF

D gene: .
clone size: .
J gene: TRBJ2-6
V gene: TRBV7-9
CDR3 DNA: TGTGCCAGCAGCCCCCAGGGGGGCTTTAGCTCTGGGGCCAACGTCCTGACTTTC
CDR3 protein: CASSPQGGFSSGANVLTF

D gene: .
clone size: once
J gene: TRBJ2-7
V gene: TRBV11-2
CDR3 DNA: TGTGCCAGCAGCCCAGCTGGCAGGGTACCCTACGAGCAGTACTTC
CDR3 protein: CASSPAGRVPYEQYF

D gene: TRBD2
clone size: .
J gene: TRBJ2-2
V gene: TRBV5-1
CDR3 DNA: TGCGCCAGCAGCTTGGTGTCTAGCGGGAATACCGGGGAGCTGTTTTTT
CDR3 protein: CASSLVSSGNTGELFF

D gene: TRBD1
clone size: .
J gene: TRBJ2-7
V gene: TRBV28
CDR3 DNA: TGTGCCAGCAGTTTTCGGACAGGGGGTTCCTACGAGCAGTACTTC
CDR3 protein: CASSFRTGGSYEQYF

D gene: TRBD1
clone size: .
J gene: TRBJ2-5
V gene: TRBV6-5
CDR3 DNA: TGTGCCAGCACCACCCTAAGACAGGGAGAGACCCAGTACTTC
CDR3 protein: CASTTLRQGETQYF

D gene: .
clone size: .
J gene: TRBJ2-7
V gene: TRBV20-1
CDR3 DNA: TGCAGTGCTCAGAACTACGAGCAGTACTTC
CDR3 protein: CSAQNYEQYF

D gene: TRBD1
clone size: few
J gene: TRBJ2-7
V gene: TRBV10-3
CDR3 DNA: TGTGCCAGCGGCACAGGGGGCGTAACACGGTACGAGCAGTACTTC
CDR3 protein: CASGTGGVTRYEQYF

D gene: .
clone size: .
J gene: TRBJ1-1
V gene: TRBV28
CDR3 DNA: TGTGCCAGCAGGGGCCCCGGCACTGAAGCTTTCTTT
CDR3 protein: CASRGPGTEAFF